The clone carrying this T cell receptor beta chain was seen ten or more times. Thyroid surgery took place with no prior treatment in any patient. This specimen comes from a study of metastatic and nonmetastatic thyroid tumors. V gave up 1 base and J gave up 4 bases, with 8 bases separating them. This CDR3 contains 13 residues. Germline CDR1 DFQATT, CDR2 SNEGSKA (reference sequence). TCRdb re-clonotyped the PCR reads via MiXCR. In the table there are more than 85,000 clones, around 7.8% of which are singletons. Sample: blood. The V and J genes are TRBV20-1 and TRBJ1-5; D unresolved. This receptor was obtained from a female donor with papillary thyroid cancer or a benign thyroid nodule (not recorded which). Some clones in this sample may be carry-over from other donors' samples. The CDR3 nucleotides read TGCAGTGCTAGAGTCCATGGGAATCAGCCCCAGCATTTT. It specifies CSARVHGNQPQHF.